The 13 T cell receptor beta chains below all came from one sample that was sequenced in a study of blood T cell repertoires in COVID-19. Sequenced by immunoSEQ multiplex PCR; TCRdb stores in-frame clones only, minus some. Among around 85,000 clones listed, roughly nine tenths were seen once. The sample consisted of peripheral blood. The receptors derive from a man aged 60-69 years with acute or convalescent COVID-19.

This clone was counted a few times. This chain uses TRBV2 with TRBJ1-2; 8 bases fit TRBD1. CDR1 SNHLY and CDR2 FYNNEI come from the germline V gene. After removal of 4 bases from V and 3 bases from J, the junction contained 1 base not matched to a gene. The CDR3 has 13 amino acids. CDR3 sequence: CASSVGQDYGYTF. The CDR3 DNA sequence: TGTGCCAGCAGTGTGGGACAGGACTATGGCTACACCTTC.

J is TRBJ2-7 and V is TRBV18; TRBD1 might be the D (5 bases). The CDR3 covers 12 residues. V was clipped by 2 bases and J by 4 bases, with 6 bases between them. Germline CDR1 is KGHSH and CDR2 is LQKENI. CDR3 sequence (DNA): TGTGCCAGCTCACCAGACAGATACGAGCAGTACTTC. Translated: CASSPDRYEQYF.

The chain recombines TRBV18 with TRBJ2-1; 8 bases map to TRBD1. Trimming at V came to 4 bases and at J to 9 bases, leaving 8 bases not matched to a gene. From germline, CDR1 is KGHSH and CDR2 LQKENI. CDR3 size: 14 residues. CDR3 region: CASSRNGQGSEQFF. Here the CDR3 DNA reads TGTGCCAGCTCACGAAACGGACAGGGTAGTGAGCAGTTCTTC.

This sequence joins TRBV29-1 and TRBJ1-2, with TRBD1 matching 9 bases. CDR1 SQVTM and CDR2 ANQGSEA come from the germline V gene. V was clipped by 6 bases and J by 4 bases; unmatched bases: 9. The CDR3 totals 14 residues. In nucleotides, the CDR3 is TGCAGCGTAGGAGGGGGACAGGGACCCTATGGCTACACCTTC. Protein product: CSVGGGQGPYGYTF.

The rearrangement links TRBV9 to TRBJ1-6; 9 bases are a match to TRBD1. The J segment lost 4 bases and the V segment lost 5 bases, leaving 7 bases of the junction unmatched. Germline lookup yields CDR1 SGDLS and CDR2 YYNGEE. The CDR3 has 16 residues. CDR3 sequence reads: CASSKGQGSYNSPLHF. The CDR3 coding sequence is TGTGCCAGCAGTAAGGGACAGGGCTCATATAATTCACCCCTCCACTTT.

V and J are TRBV19 and TRBJ1-5; 7 positions match TRBD1. The V segment lost 2 bases and the J segment 1 base; nucleotides outside the gene matches: 5. The CDR3 is 16 residues long. Germline CDR1 is LNHDA and CDR2 is SQIVND (reference sequence). This CDR3 is CASSILGTDSNQPQHF. CDR3 nucleotides: TGTGCCAGTAGTATATTGGGGACAGACAGCAATCAGCCCCAGCATTTT.

The chain uses TRBV19 and TRBJ2-7, with 9 nucleotides matching TRBD1. The CDR3 is 15 amino acids. Germline V lookup: CDR1 LNHDA, CDR2 SQIVND (reference sequence). With 1 base clipped from V and 0 bases from J, the junction kept 1 base outside the gene matches. The CDR3 sequence is CASSIATGGSYEQYF. DNA for the CDR3: TGTGCCAGTAGTATAGCGACAGGGGGCTCCTACGAGCAGTACTTC.

J is TRBJ1-5 and V is TRBV30; a possible D gene is TRBD1 (6 bases). Germline lookup yields CDR1 GTSNPN and CDR2 SVGIG (reference sequence). This CDR3 contains 14 residues. With 0 bases removed from V and 6 bases from J, the gap between germline ends came to 12 bases. The CDR3 protein is CAWSVTGGRQPQHF. The CDR3 DNA sequence: TGTGCCTGGAGTGTAACTGGGGGCCGTCAGCCCCAGCATTTT.

This CDR3 is CASSADRWNTEAFF. Written as DNA, the CDR3 is TGCGCCAGCAGCGCGGACAGGTGGAACACTGAAGCTTTCTTT. V is TRBV10-2 and J is TRBJ1-1; 7 positions match TRBD1. This CDR3 spans 14 amino acids. Germline lookup yields CDR1 WSHSY and CDR2 SAAADI. V was clipped by 6 bases and J by 1 base; unmatched bases: 5.

This sequence joins TRBV6-2 or TRBV6-3 and TRBJ1-2; D unresolved. The V end was cut by 2 bases, the J end by 0 bases, with 10 bases between. This CDR3 region has 15 residues. Germline-derived CDR1 and CDR2 are MNHEY and SVGEGT. CDR3 in amino acids: CASSYPPSTNYGYTF. DNA of the CDR3: TGTGCCAGCAGTTACCCACCTAGTACTAACTATGGCTACACCTTC.

This chain joins TRBV7-2 and TRBJ1-1; D gene uncertain. Per the germline V gene, CDR1 is SGHTA and CDR2 is FQGNSA. Trimming shortened V by 4 bases and J by 6 bases, and 15 bases separated the two germline ends. The CDR3 sequence is 14 residues long. This CDR3 reads CASSSQGLSAEAFF. The CDR3 nucleotides read TGTGCCAGCAGCTCCCAAGGCTTGAGCGCTGAAGCTTTCTTT.

V and J are TRBV6-2 or TRBV6-3 and TRBJ1-2; a weak D match, TRBD1 (6 bases). The ends were cut back, 0 bases at V and 6 bases at J, with 17 bases in the middle. The CDR3 spans 16 residues. Germline CDR1 reads MNHEY; CDR2 reads SVGEGT. CDR3 nucleotides: TGTGCCAGCAGTTACTCCCGCGGGGGGGCCTTGAATGGCTACACCTTC. Its protein is CASSYSRGGALNGYTF.

A few counts support this clone. This chain links TRBV11-2 with TRBJ1-6; the match to TRBD1 covers 7 bases. The germline CDR1 and CDR2 sequences are SGHAT and FQNNGV. The CDR3 loop spans 15 amino acids. V shed 7 bases and J 10 bases; nucleotides not matched to a gene: 13. CDR3 DNA sequence: TGTGCCAGCAAACAGGGGAAGGGGGCAACATCACCCCTCCACTTT. Translation gives CASKQGKGATSPLHF.